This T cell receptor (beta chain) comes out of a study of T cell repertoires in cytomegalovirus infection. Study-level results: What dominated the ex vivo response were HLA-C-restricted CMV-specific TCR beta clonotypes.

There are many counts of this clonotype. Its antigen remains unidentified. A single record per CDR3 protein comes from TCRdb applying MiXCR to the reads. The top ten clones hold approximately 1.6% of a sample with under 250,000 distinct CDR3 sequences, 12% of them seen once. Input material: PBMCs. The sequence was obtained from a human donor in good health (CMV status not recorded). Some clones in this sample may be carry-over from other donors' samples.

CDR3 nucleotides: TGTGCCAGCAGTGAAGCACTAGCCGGGTCCTCGGTTCGCAATCAGCCCCAGCATTTT. Its protein is CASSEALAGSSVRNQPQHF. This sequence joins TRBV6-1 and TRBJ1-5; D remains ambiguous. The CDR3 length is 19 residues. Trimming shortened V by 0 bases and J by 2 bases, and 20 bases separated the two germline ends. Germline V CDR1 and CDR2: MNHNS, SASEGT.